This paragraph reports one T cell receptor (beta chain). These data are taken from a study of T cell clones after liver transplantation. As for the study in general: As an antigen-independent comparator, third-party-reactive TCRbeta sequences came from pre-transplant mixed lymphocyte reactions. At least one year of complete immunosuppression withdrawal without enzymes over twice normal defined tolerance.

This CDR3 is built from 16 residues. V gave up 7 bases and J gave up 2 bases, with 20 bases separating them. CDR1 is SEHNR, CDR2 FQNEAQ, per germline (reference sequence). TCRdb's copy holds only in-frame clones and misses some; the assay was immunoSEQ multiplex PCR. In the table there are around 76,000 clones, around 80% of which are singletons. The J gene is TRBJ1-2, the V gene TRBV7-9, with D maybe TRBD1 (5 bases). The sample here was CD4+ T cells from blood, taken 12 months after liver transplant. The receptor was isolated from a human patient who received a liver transplant. Among the T cells, some may be from the graft donor. The CDR3 loop is CASTSGSGENNYGYTF. The CDR3 nucleotides read TGTGCCAGCACCTCTGGTTCGGGGGAGAACAACTATGGCTACACCTTC.